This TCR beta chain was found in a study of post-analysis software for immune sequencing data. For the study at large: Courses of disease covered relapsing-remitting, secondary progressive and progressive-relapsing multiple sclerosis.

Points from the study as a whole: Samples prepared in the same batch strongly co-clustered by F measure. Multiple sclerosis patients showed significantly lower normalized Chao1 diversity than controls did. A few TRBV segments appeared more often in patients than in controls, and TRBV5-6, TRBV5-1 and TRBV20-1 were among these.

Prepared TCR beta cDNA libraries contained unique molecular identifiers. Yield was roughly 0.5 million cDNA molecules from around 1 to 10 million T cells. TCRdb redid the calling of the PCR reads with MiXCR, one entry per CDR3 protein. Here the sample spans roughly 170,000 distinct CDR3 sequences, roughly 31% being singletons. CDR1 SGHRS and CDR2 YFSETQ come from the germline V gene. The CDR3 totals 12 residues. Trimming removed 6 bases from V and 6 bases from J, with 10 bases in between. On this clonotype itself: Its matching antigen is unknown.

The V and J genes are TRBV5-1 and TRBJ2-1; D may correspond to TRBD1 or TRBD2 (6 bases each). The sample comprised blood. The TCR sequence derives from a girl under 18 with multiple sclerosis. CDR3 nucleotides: TGCGCCAGCAAAGGAGGGGGCAATGAGCAGTTCTTC. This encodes CASKGGGNEQFF.